A few counts support the clone carrying this T cell receptor (beta chain). The sample comes from a study of T-cell reconstitution after alpha-beta-depleted transplantation in children. As it was prepared, the TCRbeta library received unique molecular identifiers. Via MiXCR, TCRdb re-called the PCR reads, giving one row per CDR3 protein. The sample holds around 200,000 distinct CDR3 sequences; around 9.6% are singletons and the top ten take about 6%. The receptor's source is a human donor who donated a stem cell graft to a child with acute lymphoblastic leukemia. The material sequenced was PBMCs from the stem cell graft donor, taken from the stem cell graft.

CDR3 bases: TGCGCCAGCAGCTTGGGTCCGACTAATTCACAAGAGACCCAGTACTTC. Its translation is CASSLGPTNSQETQYF. The chain couples TRBV5-1 to TRBJ2-5, with D tentatively TRBD2 (5 bases). The germline V gene encodes CDR1 SGHRS and CDR2 YFSETQ. The CDR3 length is 16 residues. Trimming pared 0 bases from V and 2 bases from J, leaving 14 bases between. Based on the CDR3 plus reference TRBV5-1 and TRBJ2-5, the full variable domain is KAGVTQTPRYLIKTRGQQVTLSCSPISGHRSVSWYQQTPGQGLQFLFEYFSETQRNKGNFPGRFSGRQFSNSRSEMNVSTLELGDSALYLCASSLGPTNSQETQYFGPGTRLLVL.